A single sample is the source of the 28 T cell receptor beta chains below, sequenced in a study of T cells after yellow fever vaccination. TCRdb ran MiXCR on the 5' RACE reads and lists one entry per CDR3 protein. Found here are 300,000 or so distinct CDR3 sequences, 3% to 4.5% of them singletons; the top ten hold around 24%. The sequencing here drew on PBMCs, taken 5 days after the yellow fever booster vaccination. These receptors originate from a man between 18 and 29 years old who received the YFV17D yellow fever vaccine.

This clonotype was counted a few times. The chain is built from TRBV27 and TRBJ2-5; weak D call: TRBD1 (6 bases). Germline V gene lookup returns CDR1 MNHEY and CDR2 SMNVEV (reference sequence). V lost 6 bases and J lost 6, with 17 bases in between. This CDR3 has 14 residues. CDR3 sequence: CASRLNRAEQTQYF. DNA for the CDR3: TGTGCCAGCAGACTAAACAGGGCTGAACAGACCCAGTACTTC.

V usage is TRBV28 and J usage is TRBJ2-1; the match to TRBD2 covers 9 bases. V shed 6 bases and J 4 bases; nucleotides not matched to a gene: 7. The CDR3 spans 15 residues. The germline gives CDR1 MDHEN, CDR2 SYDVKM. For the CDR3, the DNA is TGTGCCAGCAGCCCCCTGCGGGGGGGTTACAATGAGCAGTTCTTC. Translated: CASSPLRGGYNEQFF.

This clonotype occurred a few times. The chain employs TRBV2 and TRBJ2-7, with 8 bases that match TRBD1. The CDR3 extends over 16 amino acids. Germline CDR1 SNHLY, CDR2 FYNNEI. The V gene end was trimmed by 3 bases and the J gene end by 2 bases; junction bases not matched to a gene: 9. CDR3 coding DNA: TGTGCCAGCAGTGATCCGACAGGGGCTGTTACCTACGAGCAGTACTTC. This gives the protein CASSDPTGAVTYEQYF.

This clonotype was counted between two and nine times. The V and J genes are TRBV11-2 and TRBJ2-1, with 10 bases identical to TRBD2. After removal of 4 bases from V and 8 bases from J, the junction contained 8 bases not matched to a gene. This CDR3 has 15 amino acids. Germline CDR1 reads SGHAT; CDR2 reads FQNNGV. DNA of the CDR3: TGTGCCAGCAGCTCACAGAGCGGGGGGGCGTATGAGCAGTTCTTC. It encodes CASSSQSGGAYEQFF.

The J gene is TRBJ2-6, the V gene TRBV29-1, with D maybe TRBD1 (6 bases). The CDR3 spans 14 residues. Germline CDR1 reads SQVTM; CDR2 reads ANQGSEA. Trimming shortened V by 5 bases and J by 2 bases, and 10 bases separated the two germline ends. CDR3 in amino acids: CSVQGSAGANVLTF. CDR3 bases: TGCAGCGTTCAGGGGAGTGCTGGGGCCAACGTCCTGACTTTC.

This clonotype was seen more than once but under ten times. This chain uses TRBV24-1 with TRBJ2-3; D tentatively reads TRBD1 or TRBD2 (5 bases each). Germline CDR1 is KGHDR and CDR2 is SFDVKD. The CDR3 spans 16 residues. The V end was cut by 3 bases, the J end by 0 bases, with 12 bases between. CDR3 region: CATSDAARGSTDTQYF. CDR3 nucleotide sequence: TGTGCCACCAGTGATGCCGCGAGGGGCAGCACAGATACGCAGTATTTT.

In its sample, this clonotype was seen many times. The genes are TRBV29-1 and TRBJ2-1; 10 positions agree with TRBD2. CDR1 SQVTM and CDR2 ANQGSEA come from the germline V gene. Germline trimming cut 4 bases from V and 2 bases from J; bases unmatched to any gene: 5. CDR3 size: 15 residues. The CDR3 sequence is CSVAASGGPYNEQFF. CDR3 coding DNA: TGCAGCGTTGCGGCTAGCGGGGGCCCCTACAATGAGCAGTTCTTC.

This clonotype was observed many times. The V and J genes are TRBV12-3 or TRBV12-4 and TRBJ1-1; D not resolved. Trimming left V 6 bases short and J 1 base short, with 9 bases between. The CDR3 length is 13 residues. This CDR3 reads CASSLPPNTEAFF. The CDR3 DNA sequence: TGTGCCAGCAGCTTACCCCCGAACACTGAAGCTTTCTTT.

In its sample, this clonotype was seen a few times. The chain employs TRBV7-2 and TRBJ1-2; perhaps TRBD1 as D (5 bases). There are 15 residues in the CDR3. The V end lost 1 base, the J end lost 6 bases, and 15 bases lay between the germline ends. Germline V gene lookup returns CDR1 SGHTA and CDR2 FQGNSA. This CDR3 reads CASSLGPQMGDGYTF. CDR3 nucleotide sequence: TGTGCCAGCAGCTTAGGGCCTCAAATGGGGGATGGCTACACCTTC.

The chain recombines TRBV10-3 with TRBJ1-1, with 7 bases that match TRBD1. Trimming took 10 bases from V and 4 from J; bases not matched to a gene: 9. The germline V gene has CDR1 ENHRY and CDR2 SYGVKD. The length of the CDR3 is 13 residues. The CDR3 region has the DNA TGTGCCACGCGGACAGGTTGGGGCACTGAAGCTTTCTTT. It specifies CATRTGWGTEAFF.

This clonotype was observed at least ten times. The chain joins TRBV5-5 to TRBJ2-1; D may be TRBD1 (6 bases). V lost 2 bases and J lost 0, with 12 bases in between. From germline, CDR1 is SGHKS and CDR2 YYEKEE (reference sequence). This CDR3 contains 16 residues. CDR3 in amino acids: CASSFRGSSSYNEQFF. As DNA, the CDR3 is TGTGCCAGCAGCTTTAGGGGGTCGAGCTCCTACAATGAGCAGTTCTTC.

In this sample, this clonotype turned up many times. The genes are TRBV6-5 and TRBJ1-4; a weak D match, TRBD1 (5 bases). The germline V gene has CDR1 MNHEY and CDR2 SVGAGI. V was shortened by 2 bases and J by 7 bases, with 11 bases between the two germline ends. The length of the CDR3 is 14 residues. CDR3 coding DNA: TGTGCCAGCAGTTACCGGACAACCATTGAAAAACTGTTTTTT. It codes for CASSYRTTIEKLFF.

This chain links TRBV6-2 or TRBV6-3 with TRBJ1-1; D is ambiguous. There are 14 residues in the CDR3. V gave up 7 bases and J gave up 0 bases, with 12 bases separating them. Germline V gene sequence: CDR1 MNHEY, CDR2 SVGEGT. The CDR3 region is CASTKGWMNTEAFF. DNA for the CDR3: TGTGCCAGCACAAAAGGTTGGATGAACACTGAAGCTTTCTTT.

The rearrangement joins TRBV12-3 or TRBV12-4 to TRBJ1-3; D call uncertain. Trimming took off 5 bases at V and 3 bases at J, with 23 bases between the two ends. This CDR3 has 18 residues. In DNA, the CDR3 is TGTGCCAGCAGTCCGAAATCCCTCAGGCCATCCCGTGGAAACACCATATATTTT. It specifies CASSPKSLRPSRGNTIYF.

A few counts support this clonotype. Here the CDR3 DNA reads TGTGCCAGCAGCAGAAGGGGTTTCGCTGAAGCTTTCTTT. Translating gives CASSRRGFAEAFF. The chain employs TRBV21-1 and TRBJ1-1. TRBV21-1 is listed as a pseudogene. The CDR3 extends over 13 amino acids.

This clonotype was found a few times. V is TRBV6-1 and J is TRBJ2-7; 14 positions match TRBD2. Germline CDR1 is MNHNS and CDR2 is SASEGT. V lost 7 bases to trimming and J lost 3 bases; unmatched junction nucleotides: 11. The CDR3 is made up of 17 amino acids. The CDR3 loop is CASTNWGTSGGGYEQYF. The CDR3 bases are TGTGCCAGCACCAACTGGGGGACTAGCGGGGGTGGCTACGAGCAGTACTTC.

The CDR3 DNA is TGTGCCAGCAGCTACAGGGGTGGTTCCTACAATGAGCAGTTCTTC. This encodes CASSYRGGSYNEQFF. The rearrangement uses TRBV5-6 and TRBJ2-1; TRBD1 agrees at 7 bases. This CDR3 has 15 amino acids. Germline V lookup: CDR1 SGHDT, CDR2 YYEEEE. V trimming: 3 bases; J trimming: 1 base; junction bases outside the gene matches: 4.

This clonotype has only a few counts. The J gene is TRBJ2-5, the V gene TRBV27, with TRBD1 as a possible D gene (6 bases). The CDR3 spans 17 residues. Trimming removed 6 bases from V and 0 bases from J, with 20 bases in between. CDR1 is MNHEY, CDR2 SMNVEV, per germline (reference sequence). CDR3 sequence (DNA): TGTGCCAGCAGCGCCTATACAACGGGGACACACCAAGAGACCCAGTACTTC. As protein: CASSAYTTGTHQETQYF.

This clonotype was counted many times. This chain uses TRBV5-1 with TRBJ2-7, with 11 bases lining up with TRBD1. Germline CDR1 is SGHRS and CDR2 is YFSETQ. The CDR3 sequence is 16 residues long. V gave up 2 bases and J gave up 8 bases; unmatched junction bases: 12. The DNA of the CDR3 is TGCGCCAGCAGCTTAAATGTTCCGGGACAGGGGGGTAAGCAGTACTTC. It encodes CASSLNVPGQGGKQYF. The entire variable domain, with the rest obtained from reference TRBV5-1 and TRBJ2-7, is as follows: KAGVTQTPRYLIKTRGQQVTLSCSPISGHRSVSWYQQTPGQGLQFLFEYFSETQRNKGNFPGRFSGRQFSNSRSEMNVSTLELGDSALYLCASSLNVPGQGGKQYFGPGTRLTVT.

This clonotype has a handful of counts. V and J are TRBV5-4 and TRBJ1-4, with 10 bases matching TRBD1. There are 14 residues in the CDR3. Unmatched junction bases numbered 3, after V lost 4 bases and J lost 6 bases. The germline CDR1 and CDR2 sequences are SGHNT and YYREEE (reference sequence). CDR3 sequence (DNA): TGTGCCAGCAGCGCGGACAGGGGGGATGAAAAACTGTTTTTT. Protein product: CASSADRGDEKLFF.

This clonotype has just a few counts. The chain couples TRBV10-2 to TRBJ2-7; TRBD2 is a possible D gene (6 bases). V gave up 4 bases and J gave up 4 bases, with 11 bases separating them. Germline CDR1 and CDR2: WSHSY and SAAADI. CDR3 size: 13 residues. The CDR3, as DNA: TGCGCCAGCAGTGGCGGGATCGCTTACGAGCAGTACGTC. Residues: CASSGGIAYEQYV.

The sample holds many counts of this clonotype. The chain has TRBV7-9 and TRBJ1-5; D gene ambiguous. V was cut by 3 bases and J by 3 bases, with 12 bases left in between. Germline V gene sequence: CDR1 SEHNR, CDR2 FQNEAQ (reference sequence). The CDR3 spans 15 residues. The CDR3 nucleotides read TGTGCCAGCAGCTTGGGAGTGGGGATCAATCAGCCCCAGCATTTT. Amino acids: CASSLGVGINQPQHF.

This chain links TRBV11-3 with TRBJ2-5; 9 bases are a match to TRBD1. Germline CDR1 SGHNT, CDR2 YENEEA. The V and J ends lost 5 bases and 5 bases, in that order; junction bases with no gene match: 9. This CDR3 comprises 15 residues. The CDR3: CASSASTGGGETQYF. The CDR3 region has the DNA TGTGCCAGCAGCGCGTCAACAGGGGGCGGGGAGACCCAGTACTTC.

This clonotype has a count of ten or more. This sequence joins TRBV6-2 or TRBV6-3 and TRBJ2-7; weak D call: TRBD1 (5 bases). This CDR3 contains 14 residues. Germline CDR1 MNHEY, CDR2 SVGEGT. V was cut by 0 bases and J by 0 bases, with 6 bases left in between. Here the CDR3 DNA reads TGTGCCAGCAGTTACTCCGACAGCTCCTACGAGCAGTACTTC. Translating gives CASSYSDSSYEQYF.

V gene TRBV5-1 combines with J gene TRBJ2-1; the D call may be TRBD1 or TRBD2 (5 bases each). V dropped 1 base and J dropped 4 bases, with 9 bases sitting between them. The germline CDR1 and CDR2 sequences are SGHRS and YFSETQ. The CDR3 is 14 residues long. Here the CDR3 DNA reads TGCGCCAGCAGCTTGCAGGGAGATTACAATGAGCAGTTCTTC. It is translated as CASSLQGDYNEQFF.

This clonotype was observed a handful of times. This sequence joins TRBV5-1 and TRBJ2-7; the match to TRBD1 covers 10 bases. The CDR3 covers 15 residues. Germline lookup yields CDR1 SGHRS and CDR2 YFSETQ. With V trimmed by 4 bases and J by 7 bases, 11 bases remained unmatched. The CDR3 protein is CASSTLGQGVSEQYV. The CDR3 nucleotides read TGCGCCAGCAGCACCCTCGGACAGGGGGTTTCAGAGCAGTACGTC.

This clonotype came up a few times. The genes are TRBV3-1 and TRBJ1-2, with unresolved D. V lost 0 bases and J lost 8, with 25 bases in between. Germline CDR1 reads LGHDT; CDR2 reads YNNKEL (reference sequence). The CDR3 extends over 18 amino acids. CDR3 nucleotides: TGTGCCAGCAGCCAAGATACCCCGTATATGACCCCGGTTAGGGGCTACACCTTC. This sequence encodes CASSQDTPYMTPVRGYTF.

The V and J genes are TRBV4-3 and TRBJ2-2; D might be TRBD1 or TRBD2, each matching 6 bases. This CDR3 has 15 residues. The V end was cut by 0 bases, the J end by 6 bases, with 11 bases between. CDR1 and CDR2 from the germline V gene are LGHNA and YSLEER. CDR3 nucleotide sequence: TGCGCCAGCAGCCAAGACGGGGGCAGGGCCGGGGAGCTGTTTTTT. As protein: CASSQDGGRAGELFF.